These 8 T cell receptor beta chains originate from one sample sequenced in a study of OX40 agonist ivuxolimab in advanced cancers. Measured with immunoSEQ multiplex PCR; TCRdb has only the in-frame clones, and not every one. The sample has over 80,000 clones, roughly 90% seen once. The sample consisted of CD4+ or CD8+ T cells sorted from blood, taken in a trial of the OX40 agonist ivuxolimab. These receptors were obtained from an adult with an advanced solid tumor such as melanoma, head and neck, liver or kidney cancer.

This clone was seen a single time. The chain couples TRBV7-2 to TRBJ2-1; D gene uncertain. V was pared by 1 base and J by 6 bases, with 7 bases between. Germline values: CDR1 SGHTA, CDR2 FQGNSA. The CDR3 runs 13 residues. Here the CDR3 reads CASSLEFRNEQFF. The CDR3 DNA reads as TGTGCCAGCAGCTTAGAGTTCCGCAATGAGCAGTTCTTC.

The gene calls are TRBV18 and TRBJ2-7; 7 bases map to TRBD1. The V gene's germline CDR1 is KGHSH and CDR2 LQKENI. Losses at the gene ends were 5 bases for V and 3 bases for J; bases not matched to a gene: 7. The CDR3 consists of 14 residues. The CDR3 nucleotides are TGTGCCAGCTCAATTCGGGACAGCGTCTACGAGCAGTACTTC. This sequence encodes CASSIRDSVYEQYF.

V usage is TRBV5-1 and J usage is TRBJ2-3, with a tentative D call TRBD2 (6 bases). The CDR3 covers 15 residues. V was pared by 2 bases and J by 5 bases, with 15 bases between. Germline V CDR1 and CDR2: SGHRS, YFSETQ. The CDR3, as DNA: TGCGCCAGCAGCTTTTCGGGAGTAGAAAAAGATACGCAGTATTTT. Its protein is CASSFSGVEKDTQYF. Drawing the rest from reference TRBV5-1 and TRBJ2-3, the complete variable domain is KAGVTQTPRYLIKTRGQQVTLSCSPISGHRSVSWYQQTPGQGLQFLFEYFSETQRNKGNFPGRFSGRQFSNSRSEMNVSTLELGDSALYLCASSFSGVEKDTQYFGPGTRLTVL.

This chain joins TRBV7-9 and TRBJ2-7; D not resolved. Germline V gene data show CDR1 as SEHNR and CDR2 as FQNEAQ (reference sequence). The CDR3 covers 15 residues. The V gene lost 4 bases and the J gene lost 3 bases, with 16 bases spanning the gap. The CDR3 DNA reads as TGTGCCAGCAGCTCCGACAAATCTGGGAACTACGAGCAGTACTTC. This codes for CASSSDKSGNYEQYF.

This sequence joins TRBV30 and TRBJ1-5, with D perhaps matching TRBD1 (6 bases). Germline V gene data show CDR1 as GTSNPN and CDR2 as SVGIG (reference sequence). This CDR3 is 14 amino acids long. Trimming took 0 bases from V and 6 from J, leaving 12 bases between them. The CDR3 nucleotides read TGTGCCTGGAGTGTGGCGGGGGGGGCTCAGCCCCAGCATTTT. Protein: CAWSVAGGAQPQHF.

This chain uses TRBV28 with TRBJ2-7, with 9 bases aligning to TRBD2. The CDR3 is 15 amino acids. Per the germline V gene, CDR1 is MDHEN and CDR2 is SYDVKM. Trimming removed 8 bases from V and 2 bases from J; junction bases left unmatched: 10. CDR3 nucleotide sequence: TGTGCCAGCCTTCCCCCGAGCGGGAGGACCTACGAGCAGTACTTC. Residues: CASLPPSGRTYEQYF.

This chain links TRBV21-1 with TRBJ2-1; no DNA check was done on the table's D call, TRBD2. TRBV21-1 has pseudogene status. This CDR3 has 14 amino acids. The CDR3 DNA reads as TGTGCCAGCAGCACCTGGGACTTTTACAATGAGCAGTTCTTC. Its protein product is CASSTWDFYNEQFF.

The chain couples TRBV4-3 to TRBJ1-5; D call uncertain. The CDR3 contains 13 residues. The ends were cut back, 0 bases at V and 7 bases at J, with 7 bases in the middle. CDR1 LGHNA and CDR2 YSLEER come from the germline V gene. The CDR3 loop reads CASSQEVEQPQHF. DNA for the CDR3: TGCGCCAGCAGCCAAGAGGTAGAACAGCCCCAGCATTTT.